These T cell receptor beta chains were read from a single sample in a study of OX40 agonist ivuxolimab in advanced cancers. Data came from immunoSEQ multiplex PCR; TCRdb stores just in-frame clones and leaves some out. In the table there are approximately 90,000 clones, roughly 91% of which are singletons. The starting material was CD4+ or CD8+ T cells sorted from blood, obtained in a trial of the OX40 agonist ivuxolimab. Every receptor here comes from an adult with an advanced solid tumor such as melanoma, head and neck, liver or kidney cancer. The CDR3 runs from the conserved cysteine through the conserved F or W. A D gene is named only where the DNA matches it firmly. Clone size appears in some rows only: once, few, many, or a class for an expanded clone.

>TRBJ2-1|-|-|TRBV14
TGTGCCAGCAGCCAAGCTCCCGGGGACAATGAGCAGTTCTTC
CASSQAPGDNEQFF
>TRBJ2-7|-|TRBD2|TRBV28
TGTGCCAGCAGCGCGGGAGGCCCCTACGAGCAGTACTTC
CASSAGGPYEQYF
>TRBJ2-7|-|TRBD1|TRBV25-1
TGTGCCAGCAATGGACAGGGTCAAGAGCAGTACTTC
CASNGQGQEQYF
>TRBJ2-1|-|TRBD2|TRBV10-3
TGTGCCATCAGTGATTTCGGGGGGAACAATGAGCAGTTCTTC
CAISDFGGNNEQFF
>TRBJ2-6|-|-|TRBV18
TGTGCCAGCTCACCTTCCGGCTCTGGGGCCAACGTCCTGACTTTC
CASSPSGSGANVLTF
>TRBJ1-3|-|-|TRBV29-1
TGCAGCGTTGATCCAGGGAGCTCTGGAAACACCATATATTTT
CSVDPGSSGNTIYF
>TRBJ2-2|-|TRBD1|TRBV10-2
TGCGCCAGCCTCATAGGGACAGGGGACACCGGGGAGCTGTTTTTT
CASLIGTGDTGELFF
>TRBJ1-1|-|TRBD1|TRBV6-5
TGTGCCAGCAGTTACTCGATCAGGACAGGGATCACTGAAGCTTTCTTT
CASSYSIRTGITEAFF
>TRBJ1-5|-|TRBD1|TRBV6-1
TGTGCCAGCAGTGAAGTCCGGGACAGTCGACAGCCCCAGCATTTT
CASSEVRDSRQPQHF
>TRBJ2-7|-|-|TRBV5-4
TGTGCCAGCAGCTTGTTCGGACGCTCCTACGAGCAGTACTTC
CASSLFGRSYEQYF
>TRBJ1-2|few|-|TRBV6-4
TGTGCCAGCAAGGAGTCCTTCTTTAACTATGGCTACACCTTC
CASKESFFNYGYTF
>TRBJ2-1|-|-|TRBV5-1
TGCGCCAGCAGCTTGGGACAGGCCGTCCGTGACAATGAGCAGTTCTTC
CASSLGQAVRDNEQFF
>TRBJ2-2|-|-|TRBV7-8
TGTGCCAGCAGAGCACCGGTAGGAGGGGAGCTGTTTTTT
CASRAPVGGELFF
>TRBJ2-5|-|-|TRBV15
TGTGCCACCAGCAGCCAAAAAGAGACCCAGTACTTC
CATSSQKETQYF
>TRBJ1-6|-|-|TRBV7-2
TGTGCCAGCAGCTTAGCTCCAGGGCCCCTCCACTTT
CASSLAPGPLHF
>TRBJ2-1|few|TRBD2|TRBV2
TGTGCCAGCAGCCCGGGACTAGCGGGAGTCCATGAGCAGTTCTTC
CASSPGLAGVHEQFF
>TRBJ2-3|-|-|TRBV12-1
TGTGCCAGCAGCTTTTGCGCTAGCGCTTACACAGATACGCAGTATTTT
CASSFCASAYTDTQYF
>TRBJ1-1|-|-|TRBV27
TGTGCCAGCAGTTTGGGCGGGACACTGAACACTGAAGCTTTCTTT
CASSLGGTLNTEAFF
>TRBJ2-5|-|TRBD1|TRBV2
TGTGCCACCCGACAGGGCTCGTCGGGCTGGACCCAGTACTTC
CATRQGSSGWTQYF
>TRBJ2-5|-|-|TRBV6-4
TGTGCCAGCAGTGACTCGAGGAAGGAGACCCCGTACCAAGAGACCCAGTACTTC
CASSDSRKETPYQETQYF
>TRBJ1-3|-|-|TRBV30
TGTGCCTGGACCCGGGGGTCACTCTCTGGAAACACCATATATTTT
CAWTRGSLSGNTIYF
>TRBJ2-7|-|TRBD2|TRBV6-5
TGTGCCAGCAGTTACGGACTAGCGGGAGGTCTCGAGCAGTACTTC
CASSYGLAGGLEQYF
>TRBJ1-1|-|-|TRBV2
TGTGCCAGCAGTCTGGACATAGGGAACACTGAAGCTTTCTTT
CASSLDIGNTEAFF
>TRBJ2-2|once|-|TRBV30
TGTGCCTGGAGTGTATTAGGGTCCGGGGAGCTGTTTTTT
CAWSVLGSGELFF
>TRBJ2-3|-|-|TRBV15
TGTGCCACCAGCGGCACGTCATCTTACTGGACTAGCACAGATACGCAGTATTTT
CATSGTSSYWTSTDTQYF
>TRBJ1-2|-|TRBD1|TRBV5-4
TGTGCCAGCAGCTTGCCGACAGGGGAGGTGGGTGGCTACACCTTC
CASSLPTGEVGGYTF
>TRBJ2-3|-|TRBD2|TRBV19
TGTGCCAGTAGTGAGACTAGCGGCCCCCGTCATACGCAGTATTTT
CASSETSGPRHTQYF
>TRBJ2-7|-|TRBD2|TRBV28
TGTGCCAGCAGTTTTGGCGGGGGTCCTCCCTACGAGCAGTACTTC
CASSFGGGPPYEQYF
>TRBJ1-2|-|-|TRBV27
TGTGCCAGCAGTTTAGGTGGGGGATGGGGCTACACCTTC
CASSLGGGWGYTF
>TRBJ1-1|-|-|TRBV7-3
TGTGCCAGCAGCCTGGGTATGAACACTGAAGCTTTCTTT
CASSLGMNTEAFF
>TRBJ2-5|few|TRBD2|TRBV5-1
TGCGCCAGCAGCGGGAGGACTAGCGGGCCCCAAGAGACCCAGTACTTC
CASSGRTSGPQETQYF
>TRBJ1-1|-|-|TRBV7-9
TGTGCCAGCAGCTTAATGGGGACGGAGCCTGAAGCTTTCTTT
CASSLMGTEPEAFF
>TRBJ1-1|-|-|TRBV11-2
TGTGCCAGCAGCTCGCAGGGAGGAAGCACTGAAGCTTTCTTT
CASSSQGGSTEAFF
>TRBJ2-3|-|TRBD2|TRBV7-9
TGTGCCAGCAGCTTAGGGTCCCTAGCGGGAGGGCTAGATACGCAGTATTTT
CASSLGSLAGGLDTQYF
>TRBJ1-1|-|TRBD1|TRBV7-2
TGTGCCAGCAGCTTATTGGGACAGGGAAACACTGAAGCTTTCTTT
CASSLLGQGNTEAFF
>TRBJ2-7|few|TRBD2|TRBV5-4
TGTGCCAGCAGCTTTGGGAGGGCCGGGGAGCAGTACTTC
CASSFGRAGEQYF
>TRBJ1-2|few|-|TRBV6-6
TGTCATAAACCTGGGGCCTTTAACTATGGCTACACCTTC
CHKPGAFNYGYTF
>TRBJ2-1|-|TRBD1|TRBV11-3
TGTGCCAGCAGCGAGGGACAGGGGAATGAGCAGTTCTTC
CASSEGQGNEQFF
>TRBJ2-1|-|-|TRBV5-4
TGTGCCAGCAGCCCACGTCGGGTCCAGACCTACAATGAGCAGTTCTTC
CASSPRRVQTYNEQFF
>TRBJ2-1|-|TRBD2|TRBV5-1
TGCGCCAGCAGAAGGGGACTAGCGGGAGGTTTTTTCGGGACGCAGTTCTTC
CASRRGLAGGFFGTQFF
>TRBJ1-4|-|-|TRBV5-6
TGTGCCAGCAGCTTGAGACAGTTGGGGGGAAAACTGTTTTTT
CASSLRQLGGKLFF